Listed below are T cell receptor beta chains from one sample, sequenced in a study of OX40 agonist ivuxolimab in advanced cancers. Generated by immunoSEQ multiplex PCR, the TCRdb table keeps only in-frame clones and is missing some. The table records 50,000 to 75,000 clones, 75% to 95% of them present only once. The sample here was CD4+ or CD8+ T cells sorted from blood, taken in a trial of the OX40 agonist ivuxolimab. These receptors were collected from an adult with an advanced solid tumor such as melanoma, head and neck, liver or kidney cancer. Each CDR3 is given with its conserved first and last residue. D genes are given only for firm matches. Clone size, where shown, is once, few, many, or a class for clones that have expanded.

V	J	size	D	DNA	CDR3
TRBV9	TRBJ1-4	NA	NA	TGTGCCAGCAGCGTCTGGGACTCTGCAACTAATGAAAAACTGTTTTTT	CASSVWDSATNEKLFF
TRBV5-6	TRBJ2-7	NA	NA	TGTGCCAGCAGCTCACAAGCAACCCAGTACTTC	CASSSQATQYF
TRBV30	TRBJ2-4	NA	NA	TGTGCCTGGAGTGTACGGGGCGGTCGATCAAACATTCAGTACTTC	CAWSVRGGRSNIQYF
TRBV28	TRBJ2-1	NA	TRBD2	TGTGCCAGCAGTGTAGCCGGGACTAGCGGGAGTCGGCAGTTCTTC	CASSVAGTSGSRQFF
TRBV29-1	TRBJ2-3	few	NA	TGCAGCGTTGAAGATGCACTAAAAGGGGGTTCAACTGGGGGAGATACGCAGTATTTT	CSVEDALKGGSTGGDTQYF
TRBV14	TRBJ2-7	NA	NA	TGTGCCAGCAGCCGAGGGTTTTCGGCCTACGAGCAGTACTTC	CASSRGFSAYEQYF
TRBV30	TRBJ2-7	NA	TRBD2	TGTGCCTGGAGGAAAAGCGGGAGCTCCTACGAGCAGTACTTC	CAWRKSGSSYEQYF
TRBV30	TRBJ2-1	few	NA	TGTGCCTGGAGTGTCTGGTCCGTCAATGAGCAGTTCTTC	CAWSVWSVNEQFF
TRBV18	TRBJ2-7	NA	NA	TGTGCCAGCTCACCACTTCCCCAGGGGAAGAACGAGCAGTACTTC	CASSPLPQGKNEQYF
TRBV5-4	TRBJ2-4	NA	NA	TGTGCCAGCAGCTTGGAGAGGACAGAACTAGCCAAAAACATTCAGTACTTC	CASSLERTELAKNIQYF
TRBV9	TRBJ2-1	once	TRBD2	TGTGCCAGCAGCAGAAACCCCGGGACTAGCGGTAACAATGAGCAGTTCTTC	CASSRNPGTSGNNEQFF
TRBV4-2	TRBJ1-2	NA	NA	TGTGCCAGCAGCCTTGAGAGGGGCAGTGGCTACACCTTC	CASSLERGSGYTF
TRBV6-1	TRBJ2-5	NA	NA	TGTGCCAGCAGTGAATTCCGAGAGACCCAGTACTTC	CASSEFRETQYF
TRBV4-1	TRBJ2-1	NA	TRBD2	TGCGCCAGCAGCGACCCCGGGACTAGCATCGGTAATGAGCAGTTCTTC	CASSDPGTSIGNEQFF
TRBV5-4	TRBJ2-3	NA	NA	TGTGCCAGCAGCTTGGTGGCGGGGAGCACAGATACGCAGTATTTT	CASSLVAGSTDTQYF
TRBV7-2	TRBJ2-7	NA	TRBD2	TGTGCCAGCAGCTTAGGGCTAGCGGGCTACGAGCAGTACTTC	CASSLGLAGYEQYF
TRBV19	TRBJ1-5	NA	NA	TGTGCCAGTAGTATTCAGACAACGGGAGGAGGTCAGCCCCAGCATTTT	CASSIQTTGGGQPQHF
TRBV19	TRBJ1-1	once	NA	TGTGCCAGTAGTATCAAACGCCGGATTTGGGGGAACACTGAAGCTTTCTTT	CASSIKRRIWGNTEAFF
TRBV28	TRBJ2-7	NA	NA	TGTGCCAGCAGTTTTCTGTTAGTGACTCAGGTCTACGAGCAGTACTTC	CASSFLLVTQVYEQYF
TRBV12-1	TRBJ2-3	NA	NA	TGTGCCAGCAGCTTTAGAAGTGGGAGGGCCGAAGGAGTTACGCAGTATTTT	CASSFRSGRAEGVTQYF
TRBV19	TRBJ1-2	NA	NA	TGTGCCAGTAGTATAGTCGGCGGCCGGCGGAGCGGCTACACCTTC	CASSIVGGRRSGYTF
TRBV30	TRBJ2-5	NA	TRBD1	TGTGCCTGGAACCAACAGGGGGTTGAGACCCAGTACTTC	CAWNQQGVETQYF
TRBV28	TRBJ2-2	NA	NA	TGTGCCAGCAGTTTTGGGGGGGAGCTGTTTTTT	CASSFGGELFF
TRBV29-1	TRBJ2-3	NA	NA	TGCAGCGTTGGTAGGGGGGGAGCGACAGATACGCAGTATTTT	CSVGRGGATDTQYF
TRBV5-4	TRBJ1-4	NA	NA	TGTGCCAGCGGCAGGGTGGGAGAAAAACTGTTTTTT	CASGRVGEKLFF
TRBV14	TRBJ1-1	NA	NA	TGTGCCAGCAGCTTGAATACGAACACTGAAGCTTTCTTT	CASSLNTNTEAFF
TRBV28	TRBJ1-1	NA	NA	TGTGCCAGCAGGCCCCGGCGGAGGACTGAAGCTTTCTTT	CASRPRRRTEAFF
TRBV19	TRBJ2-2	NA	TRBD1	TGTGCCAGTAGGTCCGGGACAGGGTCGCCCGGGGAGCTGTTTTTT	CASRSGTGSPGELFF
TRBV25-1	TRBJ2-1	NA	NA	TGTGCCAGCAGTGAATTTCGAGAATCCTACAATGAGCAGTTCTTC	CASSEFRESYNEQFF
TRBV30	TRBJ1-1	NA	TRBD1	TGTGCCTGTACTTTCCCGACAGGGGCCATGAACACTGAAGCTTTCTTT	CACTFPTGAMNTEAFF
TRBV13	TRBJ1-1	NA	NA	TGTGCCAGCAGCTTTGTAGGGAGGCGGCCTGAAGCTTTCTTT	CASSFVGRRPEAFF
TRBV5-4	TRBJ2-5	NA	NA	TGTGCCAGCAGCCGCAGGGACCAAGAGACCCAGTACTTC	CASSRRDQETQYF
TRBV12-5	TRBJ1-2	NA	NA	TGTGCTAGTGGTTTGGTACCGACCGAGGGCTATGGCTACACCTTC	CASGLVPTEGYGYTF
TRBV2	TRBJ1-2	NA	NA	TGTGCCAGCAGTGTTGGAAGGGCAGAAAACTATGGCTACACCTTC	CASSVGRAENYGYTF
TRBV28	TRBJ1-5	NA	NA	TGTGCCAGCAGACAGACTTTGGGGAGAGGGATCCTAAGCAATCAGCCCCAGCATTTT	CASRQTLGRGILSNQPQHF
TRBV19	TRBJ1-1	NA	NA	TGTGCCAGTTGGCGGGGAGGAGGTGAAGCTTTCTTT	CASWRGGGEAFF
TRBV5-4	TRBJ2-1	NA	NA	TGTGCCAGCAGCGAAGGCACGGGGCCGGGTGAGCAGTTCTTC	CASSEGTGPGEQFF
TRBV25-1	TRBJ2-7	NA	NA	TGTGCCAGCAGTGAATCAACGGTGGTCTTCCACGAGCAGTACTTC	CASSESTVVFHEQYF
TRBV7-2	TRBJ2-7	once	TRBD2	TGTGCCAGCAGCCCCGGACTAGCGGGTGCGAGCGACGAGCAGTACTTC	CASSPGLAGASDEQYF
TRBV28	TRBJ1-2	few	TRBD1	TGTGCCAGCAGGGACAGGGCCCATCCTTATGGCTACACCTTC	CASRDRAHPYGYTF
TRBV5-1	TRBJ2-7	once	NA	TGCGCCAGCAGCGGTACAAGGGGGGACTACGAGCAGTACTTC	CASSGTRGDYEQYF
TRBV18	TRBJ1-1	NA	NA	TGTGCCAGCTCACCACTTAGCACACCGCTCGCTCCGGCTTTCTTT	CASSPLSTPLAPAFF
TRBV7-3	TRBJ1-1	NA	TRBD1	TGTGCCAGCAGCTTAACCGGGACAGCGAACACTGAAGCTTTCTTT	CASSLTGTANTEAFF
TRBV4-2	TRBJ1-4	few	NA	TGTGCCAGCAGTGACGCATTAAATGAAAAACTGTTTTTT	CASSDALNEKLFF
TRBV7-2	TRBJ1-2	NA	NA	TGTGCCAGCAGCTTAGTAGAGGCGGGGGATCGGGGCTACACCTTC	CASSLVEAGDRGYTF
TRBV15	TRBJ1-2	NA	NA	TGTGCCACCAGCAGAGCGGACACCGGCTATGGCTACACCTTC	CATSRADTGYGYTF